The rows below give T cell receptor beta chains drawn from one sample of a study of T cell changes during pregnancy in multiple sclerosis. The data were produced by immunoSEQ multiplex PCR, yet TCRdb's version contains in-frame clones alone and is incomplete. The sample records 35,000 to 45,000 clones, 87% being singletons. Sequences were derived from CD4+ T cells from peripheral blood mononuclear cells, sampled after pregnancy. The receptors shown here come from a female donor with multiple sclerosis, enrolled in a pregnancy study. The CDR3 runs from the conserved cysteine through the conserved F or W. Fields, in order: clone size, V gene, J gene, D gene, CDR3 protein, CDR3 DNA. The D gene is left open where the match is weak. Size is stated for part of the rows, as once, few or many counts, or as a class when the clone is expanded.

size: -
V: TRBV2
J: TRBJ2-3
D: -
CDR3: CASSVSDTQYF
DNA: TGTGCCAGCAGTGTATCAGATACGCAGTATTTT

size: -
V: TRBV6-1
J: TRBJ2-1
D: -
CDR3: CASSRLPGQNNEQFF
DNA: TGTGCCAGCAGCCGGCTGCCGGGACAAAACAATGAGCAGTTCTTC

size: once
V: TRBV18
J: TRBJ1-5
D: -
CDR3: CASSPDRIDQPQHF
DNA: TGTGCCAGCTCACCCGACAGGATCGATCAGCCCCAGCATTTT

size: once
V: TRBV5-6
J: TRBJ1-1
D: -
CDR3: CASSSQGGWGLNTEAFF
DNA: TGTGCCAGCAGCTCCCAGGGCGGGTGGGGGCTGAACACTGAAGCTTTCTTT

size: -
V: TRBV6-1
J: TRBJ1-2
D: -
CDR3: CASSEGGWGGRLSYTF
DNA: TGTGCCAGCAGTGAAGGCGGGTGGGGGGGGCGCCTAAGCTACACCTTC

size: -
V: TRBV2
J: TRBJ1-1
D: -
CDR3: CASRMTSVGTEAFF
DNA: TGTGCCAGCAGGATGACGAGCGTAGGAACTGAAGCTTTCTTT

size: -
V: TRBV19
J: TRBJ2-7
D: TRBD1
CDR3: CASSNVGRGTYEQYF
DNA: TGTGCCAGTAGTAACGTCGGCAGGGGGACCTACGAGCAGTACTTC

size: -
V: TRBV19
J: TRBJ1-4
D: -
CDR3: CASSTTGATNEKLFF
DNA: TGTGCCAGTAGTACTACAGGTGCAACTAATGAAAAACTGTTTTTT

size: -
V: TRBV6-6
J: TRBJ2-3
D: -
CDR3: CASRELSTDTQYF
DNA: TGTGCCAGCAGAGAACTAAGCACAGATACGCAGTATTTT

size: medium-sized
V: TRBV2
J: TRBJ1-1
D: -
CDR3: CASSPQGRAFF
DNA: TGTGCCAGCAGTCCACAGGGAAGAGCTTTCTTT

size: -
V: TRBV10-2
J: TRBJ1-2
D: TRBD1
CDR3: CASSESQGTELYGYTF
DNA: TGCGCCAGCAGTGAGTCCCAAGGGACAGAGTTATATGGCTACACCTTC

size: -
V: TRBV5-8
J: TRBJ2-7
D: TRBD1
CDR3: CASSLSRTGTSWYF
DNA: TGTGCCAGCAGCTTGTCGAGGACAGGGACGTCTTGGTACTTC

size: -
V: TRBV2
J: TRBJ1-6
D: -
CDR3: CASTWSSAGDSPLHF
DNA: TGTGCCAGCACTTGGTCGTCGGCCGGGGATTCACCCCTCCACTTT

size: -
V: TRBV30
J: TRBJ2-7
D: TRBD2
CDR3: CAWSLGSGGTYEQYF
DNA: TGTGCCTGGAGTTTGGGTAGCGGGGGTACCTACGAGCAGTACTTC

size: -
V: TRBV28
J: TRBJ2-2
D: -
CDR3: CASTQGGAENGELFF
DNA: TGTGCCAGCACCCAGGGGGGCGCAGAGAACGGGGAGCTGTTTTTT

size: -
V: TRBV6-6
J: TRBJ1-2
D: TRBD1
CDR3: CASDRGRGQRGYTF
DNA: TGTGCCAGCGATAGAGGCAGGGGGCAGCGTGGCTACACCTTC

size: -
V: TRBV9
J: TRBJ1-1
D: -
CDR3: CASSVEGGRVAFF
DNA: TGTGCCAGCAGCGTAGAGGGGGGGAGGGTAGCTTTCTTT

size: -
V: TRBV5-1
J: TRBJ2-5
D: TRBD1
CDR3: CASVDDGQGGQTQYF
DNA: TGCGCCAGCGTGGATGACGGACAGGGCGGGCAGACCCAGTACTTC

size: once
V: TRBV7-9
J: TRBJ2-6
D: -
CDR3: CASSRGTAGANVLTF
DNA: TGTGCCAGCAGCCGCGGGACAGCTGGGGCCAACGTCCTGACTTTC

size: -
V: TRBV30
J: TRBJ1-4
D: -
CDR3: CAWNIRGRLNEKLFF
DNA: TGTGCCTGGAACATCAGGGGACGGCTTAATGAAAAACTGTTTTTT

size: medium-sized
V: TRBV28
J: TRBJ1-1
D: -
CDR3: CASSSQSHEAFF
DNA: TGTGCCAGCAGTTCACAGTCTCACGAAGCTTTCTTT

size: -
V: TRBV27
J: TRBJ2-3
D: TRBD1
CDR3: CASRRQGPSTDTQYF
DNA: TGTGCCAGCAGGCGACAGGGCCCTAGCACAGATACGCAGTATTTT

size: -
V: TRBV5-1
J: TRBJ1-2
D: TRBD1
CDR3: CASSSPGTGLSGYTF
DNA: TGCGCCAGCAGCTCCCCCGGGACAGGGTTGAGTGGCTACACCTTC

size: -
V: TRBV6-1
J: TRBJ1-2
D: TRBD1
CDR3: CASSEGQDPSYYGYTF
DNA: TGTGCCAGCAGTGAGGGACAGGACCCTTCTTACTATGGCTACACCTTC

size: once
V: TRBV30
J: TRBJ2-3
D: TRBD2
CDR3: CAWTRLAVSDTQYF
DNA: TGTGCCTGGACCCGACTAGCGGTCTCAGATACGCAGTATTTT

size: -
V: TRBV29-1
J: TRBJ2-2
D: -
CDR3: CSATRDWPNTGELFF
DNA: TGCAGCGCGACAAGGGACTGGCCTAACACCGGGGAGCTGTTTTTT

size: -
V: TRBV15
J: TRBJ1-5
D: -
CDR3: CATSRDRGGASNQPQHF
DNA: TGTGCCACCAGCAGAGATAGGGGGGGGGCGTCAAATCAGCCCCAGCATTTT

size: -
V: TRBV5-1
J: TRBJ2-7
D: TRBD2
CDR3: CASSLWGPPGLAGDEQYF
DNA: TGCGCCAGCAGCTTGTGGGGACCCCCGGGACTAGCGGGGGACGAGCAGTACTTC

size: -
V: TRBV6-1
J: TRBJ2-3
D: -
CDR3: CASRGLHGDTQYF
DNA: TGTGCCAGCAGGGGACTCCACGGAGATACGCAGTATTTT

size: -
V: TRBV19
J: TRBJ1-3
D: -
CDR3: CASTERQPSGNTIYF
DNA: TGTGCCAGTACCGAGAGACAGCCCTCTGGAAACACCATATATTTT